The clone carrying this TCR beta chain has only one observation. The ends lost 1 base at V and 1 base at J; junction bases unmatched: 3. Germline V gene data show CDR1 as SGHNT and CDR2 as YYREEE (reference sequence). The CDR3 has 15 residues. Those enrolled in Seattle joined during active infection and were followed longitudinally afterward. Per the original data handling: For nucleated cells, counts were estimated from reference gene primer amplification. Profiling relied on immunoSEQ multiplex PCR, and the TCRdb table lists in-frame clones only, not all of them. V, J and clone size were drawn from that table, and D and trimming were deduced from the DNA. In the table there are about 360,000 clones, about 86% of which are singletons. These data originate in a study of blood T cell repertoires in COVID-19. Study details: PBMCs, B-cell-depleted T cells, or T cells provided the cDNA or gDNA that made up the material.

The TCR comes from a woman in her sixties with COVID-19, enrolled during active disease. Sequencing was performed on peripheral blood. The chain links TRBV5-4 to TRBJ2-3; 7 bases match TRBD1. The CDR3: CASSLKGAGTDTQYF. CDR3 sequence (DNA): TGTGCCAGCAGCTTGAAGGGGGCGGGCACAGATACGCAGTATTTT.